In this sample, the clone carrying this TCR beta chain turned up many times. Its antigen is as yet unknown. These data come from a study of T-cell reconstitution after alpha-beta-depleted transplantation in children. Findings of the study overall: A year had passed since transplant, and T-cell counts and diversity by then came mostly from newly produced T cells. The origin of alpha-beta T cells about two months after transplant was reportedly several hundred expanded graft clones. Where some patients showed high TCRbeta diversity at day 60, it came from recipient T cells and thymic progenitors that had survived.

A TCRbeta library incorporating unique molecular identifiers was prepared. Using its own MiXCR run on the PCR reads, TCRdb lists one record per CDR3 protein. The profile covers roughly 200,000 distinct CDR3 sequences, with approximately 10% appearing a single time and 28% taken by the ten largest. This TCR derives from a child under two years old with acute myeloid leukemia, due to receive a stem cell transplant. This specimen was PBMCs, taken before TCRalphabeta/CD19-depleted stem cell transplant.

CDR3: CASSPERGGVGETQYF. The DNA of the CDR3 is TGTGCCAGCAGCCCGGAGAGGGGTGGGGTTGGGGAGACCCAGTACTTC. The rearrangement links TRBV4-2 to TRBJ2-5; D might be TRBD1 or TRBD2, each matching 5 bases. V was clipped by 4 bases and J by 5 bases, with 20 bases between them. The CDR3 has 16 residues. Germline CDR1 is LGHNA and CDR2 is YNFKEQ.